These 32 T cell receptor beta chains share one sample of origin, sequenced in a study of blood T cell repertoires in COVID-19. Measured with immunoSEQ multiplex PCR; TCRdb has only the in-frame clones, and not every one. This table has 400,000 or so clones, approximately 86% appearing once. Sample: PBMCs or T cells enriched from blood (not recorded which). The source of these receptors is a woman aged 40-49 years with acute COVID-19.

This chain links TRBV11-2 with TRBJ2-2, with 12 bases fitting TRBD1. This CDR3 comprises 16 residues. Per germline, CDR1 SGHAT and CDR2 FQNNGV. J was trimmed by 6 bases and V by 2 bases; bases with no gene match: 4. Here the CDR3 DNA reads TGTGCCAGCAGCTTAACGGGGGACAGGGGGCCCGGGGAGCTGTTTTTT. It translates to CASSLTGDRGPGELFF.

V and J are TRBV18 and TRBJ2-1; D is ambiguous. CDR3 length: 16 amino acids. CDR1 and CDR2 from the germline V gene are KGHSH and LQKENI. Trimming removed 3 bases at V and 5 bases at J, with 17 bases between. The CDR3 DNA sequence: TGTGCCAGCTCACCGTCAGGTTCGATGGCTAACAATGAGCAGTTCTTC. Translated: CASSPSGSMANNEQFF.

This clone was seen just once. This sequence joins TRBV7-9 and TRBJ1-2; D might be TRBD1 (6 bases). The germline V gene encodes CDR1 SEHNR and CDR2 FQNEAQ (reference sequence). There are 12 residues in the CDR3. V shed 7 bases and J shed 8 bases, with 14 bases lying between them. CDR3: CASNGAGVGYTF. CDR3 DNA sequence: TGTGCCAGCAACGGGGCAGGGGTAGGCTACACCTTC.

This chain connects TRBV5-5 to TRBJ1-3; D unclear. This CDR3 is 14 amino acids long. Germline assignment: CDR1 SGHKS and CDR2 YYEKEE (reference sequence). V shed 4 bases and J shed 3 bases, with 11 bases lying between them. The CDR3 DNA follows: TGTGCCAGCAGCCCCCCCGGGAGTGGAAACACCATATATTTT. Translated, it gives CASSPPGSGNTIYF.

V and J are TRBV27 and TRBJ1-2; TRBD1 agrees at 11 bases. Trimming cost V 9 bases and J 6 bases; bases outside gene matches: 12. Germline V CDR1 and CDR2: MNHEY, SMNVEV (reference sequence). The CDR3 is 15 amino acids. CDR3 nucleotides: TGTGCCAGTCGGGAGCGGGGACAGGGGGAGGATGGCTACACCTTC. The encoded protein is CASRERGQGEDGYTF.

In this sample, this clone turned up a few times. The V and J genes are TRBV3-1 (or the pseudogene TRBV3-2) and TRBJ1-5; tentative D call: TRBD1 (6 bases). V lost 0 bases, J lost 2 bases, and 11 bases lay in between. The V gene's germline CDR1 is LGHDT and CDR2 YNNKEL (reference sequence). CDR3 length: 16 amino acids. The CDR3 loop reads CASSQDRGDGNQPQHF. CDR3 in DNA: TGTGCCAGCAGCCAAGACAGGGGAGACGGCAATCAGCCCCAGCATTTT.

V and J are TRBV12-3 or TRBV12-4 and TRBJ2-3; D gene unclear. Trimming removed 7 bases at V and 2 bases at J, with 7 bases between. The CDR3 is made up of 12 amino acids. In DNA, the CDR3 is TGTGCCAGCAAGCTTACCACAGATACGCAGTATTTT. This encodes CASKLTTDTQYF.

The chain joins TRBV7-9 to TRBJ2-7; 9 bases match TRBD1. The CDR3 has 14 amino acids. Germline CDR1 reads SEHNR; CDR2 reads FQNEAQ (reference sequence). J was trimmed by 3 bases and V by 4 bases; bases with no gene match: 4. CDR3 residues: CASSSQGAIYEQYF. CDR3 sequence (DNA): TGTGCCAGCAGCTCACAGGGGGCTATCTACGAGCAGTACTTC.

This sequence joins TRBV5-1 and TRBJ1-2; TRBD1 matches 7 bases. This CDR3 is 14 amino acids long. Trimming removed 2 bases from V and 0 bases from J; junction bases left unmatched: 1. In germline, CDR1 is SGHRS, CDR2 YFSETQ. Written as DNA, the CDR3 is TGCGCCAGCAGCTTAGACAGGGCTAACTATGGCTACACCTTC. Its protein product is CASSLDRANYGYTF.

The chain employs TRBV7-8 and TRBJ1-6, with TRBD1 matching 7 bases. Germline CDR1 SGHVS, CDR2 FQNEAQ. The CDR3 length is 16 residues. V lost 5 bases and J lost 0; bases outside the gene matches: 4. Written as DNA, the CDR3 is TGTGCCAGCAGCGGGACAGCTCGCTCCTATAATTCACCCCTCCACTTT. Residues: CASSGTARSYNSPLHF.

The chain joins TRBV9 to TRBJ2-7, with TRBD1 matching over 9 bases. Germline values: CDR1 SGDLS, CDR2 YYNGEE. J was trimmed by 4 bases and V by 0 bases; bases with no gene match: 2. CDR3 length: 14 amino acids. CDR3 sequence: CASSVGQGEYEQYF. DNA of the CDR3: TGTGCCAGCAGCGTAGGACAGGGGGAATACGAGCAGTACTTC.

The chain is built from TRBV3-1 (or the pseudogene TRBV3-2) and TRBJ2-7, with a tentative D call TRBD2 (6 bases). With 4 bases removed from V and 0 bases from J, the gap between germline ends came to 10 bases. The CDR3 has 14 amino acids. Germline V gives CDR1 LGHDT, CDR2 YNNKEL (reference sequence). The DNA of the CDR3 is TGTGCCAGCAGCCCGGGACTGAGCTCCTACGAGCAGTACTTC. Translation: CASSPGLSSYEQYF.

V and J are TRBV5-8 and TRBJ2-2; no reliable D call. Trimming shortened V by 2 bases and J by 0 bases, and 8 bases separated the two germline ends. This CDR3 is built from 15 residues. Germline V lookup: CDR1 SGHTS, CDR2 YDEGEE. CDR3 in amino acids: CASSFRVANTGELFF. The CDR3 DNA reads TGTGCCAGCAGCTTCCGGGTAGCGAACACCGGGGAGCTGTTTTTT.

The V gene is TRBV5-1, the J gene TRBJ2-5; D not resolved. This CDR3 is built from 14 residues. Germline V CDR1 and CDR2: SGHRS, YFSETQ. Trimming took 1 base from V and 2 from J, leaving 9 bases between them. CDR3 nucleotides: TGCGCCAGCAGCTTGCTTTCCGGGCAAGAGACCCAGTACTTC. Its protein product is CASSLLSGQETQYF.

CDR3 in DNA: TGTGCCAGCAGTTTCCCAGGGGCAGATACGCAGTATTTT. This gives the protein CASSFPGADTQYF. The rearrangement links TRBV28 to TRBJ2-3; D may be TRBD1 (6 bases). This CDR3 spans 13 amino acids. V dropped 3 bases and J dropped 4 bases, with 8 bases sitting between them. The germline CDR1 and CDR2 sequences are MDHEN and SYDVKM.

This clone was recorded only once. This chain joins TRBV6-5 and TRBJ1-1, with no clear D. Germline CDR1 is MNHEY and CDR2 is SVGAGI. V was trimmed by 7 bases and J by 1 base, leaving 10 bases between them. The CDR3 runs 13 residues. CDR3 in amino acids: CASIESGNTEAFF. CDR3 coding DNA: TGTGCCAGCATCGAATCAGGGAACACTGAAGCTTTCTTT.

The rearrangement joins TRBV6-5 to TRBJ1-2; D perhaps matches TRBD1 (5 bases). The germline V gene encodes CDR1 MNHEY and CDR2 SVGAGI. This CDR3 region has 13 residues. Trimming cost V 5 bases and J 4 bases, with 11 bases left between them. The CDR3 bases are TGTGCCAGCAGTCCCGGGGGGATCTATGGCTACACCTTC. Encoded protein: CASSPGGIYGYTF.

The chain is built from TRBV5-1 and TRBJ1-2, with D possibly matching TRBD1 (5 bases). This CDR3 has 17 residues. Trimming shortened V by 1 base and J by 3 bases, and 19 bases separated the two germline ends. From germline, CDR1 is SGHRS and CDR2 YFSETQ. CDR3 DNA: TGCGCCAGCAGCTTGAAATTACCCGGGACGGGAGACTATGGCTACACCTTC. This gives the protein CASSLKLPGTGDYGYTF.

The V gene is TRBV24-1, the J gene TRBJ2-7; the D is unclear. This CDR3 comprises 13 residues. Germline values: CDR1 KGHDR, CDR2 SFDVKD. The germline V and J ends were trimmed by 4 bases and 4 bases, with 10 bases remaining between them. The CDR3 coding sequence is TGTGCCACCAGTGAGGGCTCCAAGTACGAGCAGTACTTC. Its translation is CATSEGSKYEQYF.

The sample holds one count of this clone. The genes are TRBV27 and TRBJ2-6; TRBD2 matches 10 bases. This CDR3 is 18 amino acids long. Germline V lookup: CDR1 MNHEY, CDR2 SMNVEV (reference sequence). V shed 1 base and J 1 base; nucleotides not matched to a gene: 4. CDR3: CASSLFFSGGSGANVLTF. In DNA, the CDR3 is TGTGCCAGCAGTTTATTTTTTAGCGGGGGGTCTGGGGCCAACGTCCTGACTTTC. Full variable domain (outside the CDR3, taken from reference TRBV27 and TRBJ2-6): EAQVTQNPRYLITVTGKKLTVTCSQNMNHEYMSWYRQDPGLGLRQIYYSMNVEVTDKGDVPEGYKVSRKEKRNFPLILESPSPNQTSLYFCASSLFFSGGSGANVLTFGAGSRLTVL.

This clone was observed a few times. DNA of the CDR3: TGTGCCAGCAGCTGGGGACTTACCTACGAGCAGTACTTC. It specifies CASSWGLTYEQYF. The chain combines TRBV7-6 with TRBJ2-7; maybe TRBD2 (6 bases). CDR1 is SGHVS, CDR2 FNYEAQ, per germline. The CDR3 is 13 amino acids. The V and J ends lost 4 bases and 2 bases respectively, with 9 bases between them.

The chain uses TRBV15 and TRBJ1-1; weak D call: TRBD1 (5 bases). V lost 0 bases and J lost 4, with 15 bases in between. Germline values: CDR1 LNHNV, CDR2 YYDKDF (reference sequence). This CDR3 region has 16 residues. DNA of the CDR3: TGTGCCACCAGCAGAGAAGGGCAGGGTGGTGGCACTGAAGCTTTCTTT. As protein: CATSREGQGGGTEAFF. Full variable domain (rest looked up from reference TRBV15 and TRBJ1-1): DAMVIQNPRYQVTQFGKPVTLSCSQTLNHNVMYWYQQKSSQAPKLLFHYYDKDFNNEADTPDNFQSRRPNTSFCFLDIRSPGLGDTAMYLCATSREGQGGGTEAFFGQGTRLTVV.

CDR3 nucleotides: TGCAGTGCGACAGCTTACACTGAAGCTTTCTTT. Protein sequence: CSATAYTEAFF. The genes are TRBV20-1 and TRBJ1-1, with TRBD1 as a possible D gene (5 bases). This CDR3 comprises 11 residues. Germline V gene data show CDR1 as DFQATT and CDR2 as SNEGSKA (reference sequence). The V and J ends lost 6 bases and 3 bases respectively, with 8 bases between them.

The J gene is TRBJ2-3, the V gene TRBV18; 10 positions match TRBD2. V lost 4 bases and J lost 4; bases outside the gene matches: 11. Germline lookup yields CDR1 KGHSH and CDR2 LQKENI. The CDR3 extends over 17 amino acids. The chain's CDR3 is CASSREVTSGAPDTQYF. The CDR3, as DNA: TGTGCCAGCTCACGCGAAGTCACTAGCGGGGCCCCAGATACGCAGTATTTT. Together with reference TRBV18 and TRBJ2-3, the CDR3 gives the full variable domain: NAGVMQNPRHLVRRRGQEARLRCSPMKGHSHVYWYRQLPEEGLKFMVYLQKENIIDESGMPKERFSAEFPKEGPSILRIQQVVRGDSAAYFCASSREVTSGAPDTQYFGPGTRLTVL.

The chain links TRBV2 to TRBJ1-6; TRBD1 matches 7 bases. Looked up from germline, CDR1 is SNHLY and CDR2 is FYNNEI. The CDR3 covers 17 residues. The V and J ends lost 4 bases and 6 bases, in that order; junction bases with no gene match: 12. CDR3 sequence reads: CASSGEGGAVRNSPLHF. The CDR3 DNA follows: TGTGCCAGCAGTGGGGAAGGGGGCGCGGTTCGTAATTCACCCCTCCACTTT.

This chain uses TRBV3-1 (or the pseudogene TRBV3-2) with TRBJ2-5, with a tentative D call TRBD2 (5 bases). The CDR3 has 15 residues. The germline gives CDR1 LGHDT, CDR2 YNNKEL (reference sequence). V lost 4 bases to trimming and J lost 0 bases, with 12 bases between them. The CDR3 is CASSLDGMYQETQYF. As DNA, the CDR3 is TGTGCCAGCAGCCTTGACGGGATGTACCAAGAGACCCAGTACTTC.

The V gene is TRBV5-1, the J gene TRBJ1-4, with 9 bases fitting TRBD1. CDR1 and CDR2 (germline): SGHRS, YFSETQ. CDR3 length equals 14 residues. V lost 5 bases and J lost 7; bases outside the gene matches: 6. CDR3 in amino acids: CASRRTGVSEKLFF. For the CDR3, the DNA is TGCGCCAGCAGAAGGACAGGGGTTTCTGAAAAACTGTTTTTT.

The chain has TRBV5-5 and TRBJ2-1; the D is unclear. This CDR3 is 17 amino acids long. Germline V gene sequence: CDR1 SGHKS, CDR2 YYEKEE (reference sequence). With 0 bases removed from V and 0 bases from J, the gap between germline ends came to 13 bases. In nucleotides, the CDR3 is TGTGCCAGCAGCTTGGCGGTTTTCGCCGACTCCTACAATGAGCAGTTCTTC. Translating it yields CASSLAVFADSYNEQFF.

The chain has TRBV9 and TRBJ2-3; the D is unclear. The CDR3 sequence is 13 residues long. Between the trimmed V and J ends, which lost 0 bases and 4 bases, there was a span of 6 bases. Germline CDR1 is SGDLS and CDR2 is YYNGEE. CDR3 protein: CASSVELPDTQYF. DNA of the CDR3: TGTGCCAGCAGCGTAGAGCTTCCAGATACGCAGTATTTT.

This clone appeared a few times. The chain is built from TRBV12-5 and TRBJ1-1; D remains ambiguous. This CDR3 contains 17 residues. Germline-derived CDR1 and CDR2 are LGHNT and FRNRAP. V lost 0 bases, J lost 1 base, and 15 bases lay in between. Here the CDR3 DNA reads TGTGCTAGTGGTTTGGTAGAGGGAAGCAGGAAGAACACTGAAGCTTTCTTT. Protein product: CASGLVEGSRKNTEAFF. The variable domain in full, completed from reference TRBV12-5 and TRBJ1-1, reads DARVTQTPRHKVTEMGQEVTMRCQPILGHNTVFWYRQTMMQGLELLAYFRNRAPLDDSGMPKDRFSAEMPDATLATLKIQPSEPRDSAVYFCASGLVEGSRKNTEAFFGQGTRLTVV.

This clone was detected only once. The J gene is TRBJ2-7, the V gene TRBV5-5; the match to TRBD2 covers 8 bases. The ends lost 1 base at V and 6 bases at J; junction bases unmatched: 15. The CDR3 loop spans 17 amino acids. Germline assignment: CDR1 SGHKS and CDR2 YYEKEE (reference sequence). CDR3 DNA: TGTGCCAGCAGCTTGAGGCTAGCGGGTGCCGAAGGGGGCGAGCAGTACTTC. It yields the protein CASSLRLAGAEGGEQYF.

The chain employs TRBV7-9 and TRBJ2-7, with TRBD1 identical over 7 bases. CDR3 length: 17 amino acids. Losses at the gene ends were 7 bases for V and 2 bases for J; bases not matched to a gene: 17. CDR1 is SEHNR, CDR2 FQNEAQ, per germline (reference sequence). As DNA, the CDR3 is TGTGCCAGCACATCCCCCCCGGCAGGGGGACGCCCCTACGAGCAGTACTTC. It is translated as CASTSPPAGGRPYEQYF.